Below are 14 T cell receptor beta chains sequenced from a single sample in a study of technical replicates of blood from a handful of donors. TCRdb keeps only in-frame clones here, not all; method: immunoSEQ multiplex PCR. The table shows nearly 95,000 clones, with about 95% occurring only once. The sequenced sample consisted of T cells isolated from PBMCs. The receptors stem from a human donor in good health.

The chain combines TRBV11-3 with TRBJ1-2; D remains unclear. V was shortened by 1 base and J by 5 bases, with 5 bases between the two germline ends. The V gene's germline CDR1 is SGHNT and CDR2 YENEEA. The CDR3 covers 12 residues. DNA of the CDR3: TGTGCCAGCAGCTTAGGCAGTTATGGCTACACCTTC. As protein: CASSLGSYGYTF.

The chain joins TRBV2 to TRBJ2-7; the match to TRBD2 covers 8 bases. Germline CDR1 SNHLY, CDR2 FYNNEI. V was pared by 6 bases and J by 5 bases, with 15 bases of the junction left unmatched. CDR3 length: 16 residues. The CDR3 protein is CASSLDPLAAVNEQYF. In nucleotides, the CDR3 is TGTGCCAGCAGCCTGGATCCACTAGCGGCGGTAAACGAGCAGTACTTC.

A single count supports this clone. The CDR3 DNA is TGTGCCAGCACCACGACAGGGGGCGGAGGCGAGCAGTACTTC. Residues: CASTTTGGGGEQYF. The chain links TRBV27 to TRBJ2-7, with 10 bases lining up with TRBD1. Germline loops: CDR1 MNHEY, CDR2 SMNVEV (reference sequence). The length of the CDR3 is 14 residues. V shed 7 bases, J shed 6 bases, and the junction held 9 bases outside the gene matches.

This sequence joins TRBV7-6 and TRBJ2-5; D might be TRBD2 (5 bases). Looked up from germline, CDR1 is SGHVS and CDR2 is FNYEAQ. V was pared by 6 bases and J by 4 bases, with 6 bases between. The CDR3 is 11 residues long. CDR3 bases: TGTGCCAGCAGACTAGGAGAGACCCAGTACTTC. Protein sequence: CASRLGETQYF.

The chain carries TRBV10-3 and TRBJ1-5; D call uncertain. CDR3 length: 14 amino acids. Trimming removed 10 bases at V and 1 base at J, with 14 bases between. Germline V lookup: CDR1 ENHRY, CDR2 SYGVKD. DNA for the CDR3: TGTGCCACCCGCACGGCCGGGAGCAATCAGCCCCAGCATTTT. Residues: CATRTAGSNQPQHF.

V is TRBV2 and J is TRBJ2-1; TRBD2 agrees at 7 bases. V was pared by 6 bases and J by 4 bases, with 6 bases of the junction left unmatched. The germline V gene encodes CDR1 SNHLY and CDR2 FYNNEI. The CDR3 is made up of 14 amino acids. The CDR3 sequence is CASSASGGYNEQFF. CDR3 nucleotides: TGTGCCAGCAGCGCTAGCGGAGGTTACAATGAGCAGTTCTTC.

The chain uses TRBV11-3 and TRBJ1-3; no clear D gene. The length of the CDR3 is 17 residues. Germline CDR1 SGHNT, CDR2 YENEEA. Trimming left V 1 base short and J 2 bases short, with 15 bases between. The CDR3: CASSLGGSRRTGNTIYF. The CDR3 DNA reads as TGTGCCAGCAGCTTAGGAGGAAGTAGGCGAACTGGAAACACCATATATTTT.

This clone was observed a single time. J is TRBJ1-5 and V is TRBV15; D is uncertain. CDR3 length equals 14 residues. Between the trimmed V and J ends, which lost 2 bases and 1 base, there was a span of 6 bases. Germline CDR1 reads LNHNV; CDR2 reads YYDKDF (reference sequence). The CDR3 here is CATSRTSSNQPQHF. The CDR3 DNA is TGTGCCACCAGCAGAACATCCAGCAATCAGCCCCAGCATTTT.

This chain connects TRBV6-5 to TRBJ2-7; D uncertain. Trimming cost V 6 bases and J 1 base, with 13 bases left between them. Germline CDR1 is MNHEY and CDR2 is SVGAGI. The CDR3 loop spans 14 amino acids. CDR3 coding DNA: TGTGCCAGCAGAGATCAGATCCGATCCTACGAGCAGTACTTC. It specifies CASRDQIRSYEQYF.

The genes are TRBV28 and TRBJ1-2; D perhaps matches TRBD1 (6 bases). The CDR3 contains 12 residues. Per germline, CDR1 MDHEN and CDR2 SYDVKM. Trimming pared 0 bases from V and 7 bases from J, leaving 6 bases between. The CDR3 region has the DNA TGTGCCAGCAGTTTATGGGGGGCTGGCTACACCTTC. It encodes CASSLWGAGYTF.

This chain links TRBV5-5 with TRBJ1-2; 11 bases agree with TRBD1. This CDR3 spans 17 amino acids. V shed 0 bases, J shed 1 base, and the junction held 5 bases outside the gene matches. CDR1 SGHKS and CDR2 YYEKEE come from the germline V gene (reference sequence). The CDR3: CASSLARTGGFNYGYTF. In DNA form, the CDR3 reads TGTGCCAGCAGCTTGGCGAGGACAGGGGGCTTTAACTATGGCTACACCTTC.

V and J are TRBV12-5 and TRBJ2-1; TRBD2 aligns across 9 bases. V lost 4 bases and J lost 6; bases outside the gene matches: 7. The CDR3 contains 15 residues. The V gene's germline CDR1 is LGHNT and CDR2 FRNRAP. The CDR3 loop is CASGSPGLAVNEQFF. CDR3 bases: TGTGCTAGTGGTTCACCGGGACTAGCAGTCAATGAGCAGTTCTTC.

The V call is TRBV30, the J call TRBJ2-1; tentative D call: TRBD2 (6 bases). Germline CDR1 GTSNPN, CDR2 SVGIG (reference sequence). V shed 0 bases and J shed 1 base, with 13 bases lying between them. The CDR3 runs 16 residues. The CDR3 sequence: CAWSVMGLSSYNEQFF. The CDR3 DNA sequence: TGTGCCTGGAGTGTCATGGGACTGTCATCCTACAATGAGCAGTTCTTC. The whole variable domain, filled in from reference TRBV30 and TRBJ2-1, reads SQTIHQWPATLVQPVGSPLSLECTVEGTSNPNLYWYRQAAGRGLQLLFYSVGIGQISSEVPQNLSASRPQDRQFILSSKKLLLSDSGFYLCAWSVMGLSSYNEQFFGPGTRLTVL.

The CDR3 DNA sequence: TGTGCCAGCAGGCCGCCCGCCCGGGACAGAGACCACAATGAGCAGTTCTTC. As protein: CASRPPARDRDHNEQFF. The genes are TRBV7-9 and TRBJ2-1, with 7 positions matching TRBD1. The J segment lost 5 bases and the V segment lost 6 bases, leaving 16 bases of the junction unmatched. The CDR3 is 17 residues long. CDR1 is SEHNR, CDR2 FQNEAQ, per germline (reference sequence).